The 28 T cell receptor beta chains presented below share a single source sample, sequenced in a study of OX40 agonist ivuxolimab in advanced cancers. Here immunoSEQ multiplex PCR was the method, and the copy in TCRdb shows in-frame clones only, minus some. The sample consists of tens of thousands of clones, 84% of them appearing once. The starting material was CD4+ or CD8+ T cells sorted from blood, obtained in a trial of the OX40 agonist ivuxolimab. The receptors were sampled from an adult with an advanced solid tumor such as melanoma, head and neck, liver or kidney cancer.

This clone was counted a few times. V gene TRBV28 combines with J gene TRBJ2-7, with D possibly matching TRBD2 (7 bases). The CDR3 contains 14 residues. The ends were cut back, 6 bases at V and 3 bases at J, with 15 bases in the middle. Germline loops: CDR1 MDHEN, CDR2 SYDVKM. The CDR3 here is CASSSRGGRYEQYF. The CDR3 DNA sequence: TGTGCCAGCAGCTCTAGGGGGGGCCGCTACGAGCAGTACTTC.

The CDR3 protein is CASSAALLEQYF. CDR3 bases: TGTGCCAGCAGCGCGGCCCTTTTAGAGCAGTACTTC. The V and J genes are TRBV7-9 and TRBJ2-7; D gene uncertain. The CDR3 has 12 amino acids. From germline, CDR1 is SEHNR and CDR2 FQNEAQ (reference sequence). V lost 5 bases to trimming and J lost 7 bases, with 12 bases between them.

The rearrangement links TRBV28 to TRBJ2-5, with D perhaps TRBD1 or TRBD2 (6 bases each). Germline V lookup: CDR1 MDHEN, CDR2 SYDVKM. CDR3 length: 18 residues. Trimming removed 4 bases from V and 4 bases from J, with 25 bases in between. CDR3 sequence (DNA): TGTGCCAGCAGTTCAACGGGGGCTAACAGGGCGGGGAGAGAGACCCAGTACTTC. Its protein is CASSSTGANRAGRETQYF.

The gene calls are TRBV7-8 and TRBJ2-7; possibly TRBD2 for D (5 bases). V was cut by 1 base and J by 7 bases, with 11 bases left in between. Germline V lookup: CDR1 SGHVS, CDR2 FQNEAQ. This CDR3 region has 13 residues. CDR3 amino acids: CASSLEIGGEQYF. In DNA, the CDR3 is TGTGCCAGCAGCTTAGAGATCGGCGGGGAGCAGTACTTC. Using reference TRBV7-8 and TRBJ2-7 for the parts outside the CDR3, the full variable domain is GAGVSQSPRYKVAKRGQDVALRCDPISGHVSLFWYQQALGQGPEFLTYFQNEAQLDKSGLPSDRFFAERPEGSVSTLKIQRTQQEDSAVYLCASSLEIGGEQYFGPGTRLTVT.

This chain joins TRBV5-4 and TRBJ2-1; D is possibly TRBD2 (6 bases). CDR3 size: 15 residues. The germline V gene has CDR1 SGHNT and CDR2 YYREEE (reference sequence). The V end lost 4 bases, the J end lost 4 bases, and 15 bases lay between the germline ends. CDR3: CASSPGGVQYNEQFF. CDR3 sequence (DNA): TGTGCCAGCAGCCCCGGCGGGGTACAATACAATGAGCAGTTCTTC. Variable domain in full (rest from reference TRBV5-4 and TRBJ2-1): ETGVTQSPTHLIKTRGQQVTLRCSSQSGHNTVSWYQQALGQGPQFIFQYYREEENGRGNFPPRFSGLQFPNYSSELNVNALELDDSALYLCASSPGGVQYNEQFFGPGTRLTVL.

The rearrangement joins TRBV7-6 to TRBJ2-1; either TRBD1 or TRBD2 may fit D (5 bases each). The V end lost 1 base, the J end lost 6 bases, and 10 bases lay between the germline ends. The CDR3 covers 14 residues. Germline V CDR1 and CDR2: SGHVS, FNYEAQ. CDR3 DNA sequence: TGTGCCAGCAGCTTAGGTGGGACCAGCAATGAGCAGTTCTTC. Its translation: CASSLGGTSNEQFF.

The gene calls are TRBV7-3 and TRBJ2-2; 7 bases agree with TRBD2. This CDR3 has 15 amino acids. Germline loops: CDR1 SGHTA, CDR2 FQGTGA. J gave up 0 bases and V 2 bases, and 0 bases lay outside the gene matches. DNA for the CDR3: TGTGCCAGCAGCTTAGGACTAGCGAACACCGGGGAGCTGTTTTTT. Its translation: CASSLGLANTGELFF.

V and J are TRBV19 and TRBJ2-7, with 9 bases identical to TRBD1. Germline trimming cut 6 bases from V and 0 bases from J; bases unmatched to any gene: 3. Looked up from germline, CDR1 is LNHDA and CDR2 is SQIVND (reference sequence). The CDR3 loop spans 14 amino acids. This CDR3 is CASRETGGSYEQYF. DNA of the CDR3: TGTGCCAGTAGGGAGACAGGGGGCTCCTACGAGCAGTACTTC.

CDR3 residues: CATTLSQTDTEAFF. The CDR3 DNA is TGTGCCACGACCCTTTCCCAGACGGACACTGAAGCTTTCTTT. The chain is built from TRBV7-9 and TRBJ1-1; D is undetermined. Germline values: CDR1 SEHNR, CDR2 FQNEAQ (reference sequence). CDR3 length equals 14 residues. V was cut by 10 bases and J by 3 bases, with 18 bases left in between.

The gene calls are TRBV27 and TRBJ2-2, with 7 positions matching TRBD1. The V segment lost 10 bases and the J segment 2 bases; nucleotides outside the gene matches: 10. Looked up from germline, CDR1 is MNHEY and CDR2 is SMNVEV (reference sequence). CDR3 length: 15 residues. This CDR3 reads CANKRQGYNTGELFF. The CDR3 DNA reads TGTGCCAACAAAAGACAGGGCTATAACACCGGGGAGCTGTTTTTT.

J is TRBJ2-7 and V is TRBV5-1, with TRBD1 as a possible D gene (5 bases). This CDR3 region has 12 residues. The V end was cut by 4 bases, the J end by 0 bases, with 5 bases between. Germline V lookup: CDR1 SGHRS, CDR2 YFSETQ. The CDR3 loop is CASSTGSYEQYF. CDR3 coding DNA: TGCGCCAGCAGCACAGGCTCCTACGAGCAGTACTTC.

The CDR3 sequence is CASSPGRNNEQFF. The CDR3 nucleotides are TGTGCCAGCTCACCGGGACGGAACAATGAGCAGTTCTTC. The V and J genes are TRBV18 and TRBJ2-1; D tentatively fits TRBD1 or TRBD2 (5 bases each). CDR1 is KGHSH and CDR2 is LQKENI in the germline V gene. The V end was cut by 3 bases, the J end by 5 bases, with 8 bases between. The CDR3 sequence is 13 residues long.

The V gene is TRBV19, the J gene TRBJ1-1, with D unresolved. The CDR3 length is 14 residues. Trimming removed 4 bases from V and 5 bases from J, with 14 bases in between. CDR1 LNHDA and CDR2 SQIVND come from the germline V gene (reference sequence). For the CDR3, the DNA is TGTGCCAGTAGTACCCAGAGAGGAGGAACTGAAGCTTTCTTT. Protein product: CASSTQRGGTEAFF.

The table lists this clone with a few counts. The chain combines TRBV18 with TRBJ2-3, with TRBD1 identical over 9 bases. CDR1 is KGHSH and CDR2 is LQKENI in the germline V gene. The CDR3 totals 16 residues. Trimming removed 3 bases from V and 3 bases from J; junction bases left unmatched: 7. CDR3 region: CASSPGPGQGTDTQYF. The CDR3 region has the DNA TGTGCCAGCTCACCGGGGCCGGGACAGGGAACAGATACGCAGTATTTT.

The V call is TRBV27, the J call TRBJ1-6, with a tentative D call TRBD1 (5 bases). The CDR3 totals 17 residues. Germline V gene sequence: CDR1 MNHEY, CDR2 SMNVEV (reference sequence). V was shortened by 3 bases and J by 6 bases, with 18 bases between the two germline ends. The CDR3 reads CASSFLSVGRANSPLHF. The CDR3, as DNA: TGTGCCAGCAGTTTCCTGAGTGTGGGCAGGGCTAATTCACCCCTCCACTTT.

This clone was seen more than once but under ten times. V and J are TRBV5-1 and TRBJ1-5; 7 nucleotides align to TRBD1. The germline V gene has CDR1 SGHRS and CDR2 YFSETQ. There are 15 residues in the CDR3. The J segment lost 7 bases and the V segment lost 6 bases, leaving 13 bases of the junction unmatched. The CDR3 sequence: CASTSPKGAGQPQHF. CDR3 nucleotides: TGCGCCAGCACCTCCCCGAAGGGGGCAGGACAGCCCCAGCATTTT.

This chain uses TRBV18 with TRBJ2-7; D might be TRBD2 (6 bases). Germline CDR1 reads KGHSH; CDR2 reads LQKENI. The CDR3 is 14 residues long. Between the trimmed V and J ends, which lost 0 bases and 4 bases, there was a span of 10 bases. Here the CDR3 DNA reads TGTGCCAGCTCACCACCTAGCGGCGAATACGAGCAGTACTTC. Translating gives CASSPPSGEYEQYF.

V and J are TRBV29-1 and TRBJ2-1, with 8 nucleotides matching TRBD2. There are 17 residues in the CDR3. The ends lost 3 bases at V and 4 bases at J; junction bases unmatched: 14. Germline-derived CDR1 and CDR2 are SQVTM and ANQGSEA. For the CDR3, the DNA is TGCAGCGTTGAGGGGAGACCCGGGACTAGTAGGTACAATGAGCAGTTCTTC. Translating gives CSVEGRPGTSRYNEQFF.

The CDR3 sequence is CASSIQGYQPQHF. CDR3 DNA: TGTGCCAGTTCAATACAGGGATATCAGCCCCAGCATTTT. V is TRBV19 and J is TRBJ1-5; D might be TRBD1 (6 bases). The germline CDR1 and CDR2 sequences are LNHDA and SQIVND (reference sequence). V dropped 8 bases and J dropped 5 bases, with 13 bases sitting between them. The length of the CDR3 is 13 residues.

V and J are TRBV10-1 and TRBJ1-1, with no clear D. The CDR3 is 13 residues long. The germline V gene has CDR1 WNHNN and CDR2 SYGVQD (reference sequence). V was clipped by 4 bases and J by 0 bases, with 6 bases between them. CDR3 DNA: TGCGCCAGCAGTGGGGCAGTGAACACTGAAGCTTTCTTT. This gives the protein CASSGAVNTEAFF.

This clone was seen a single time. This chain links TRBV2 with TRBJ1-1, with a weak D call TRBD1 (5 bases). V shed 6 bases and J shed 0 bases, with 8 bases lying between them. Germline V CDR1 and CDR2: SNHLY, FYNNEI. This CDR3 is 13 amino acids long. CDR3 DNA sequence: TGTGCCAGCAGCAGGGACGTGAACACTGAAGCTTTCTTT. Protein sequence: CASSRDVNTEAFF.

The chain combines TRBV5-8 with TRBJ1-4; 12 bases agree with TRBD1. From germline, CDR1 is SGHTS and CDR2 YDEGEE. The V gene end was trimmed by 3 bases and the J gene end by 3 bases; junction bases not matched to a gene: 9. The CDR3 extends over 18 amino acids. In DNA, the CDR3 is TGTGCCAGCAGCTCTGTGCCGGGACAGGGGGCCCCTAATGAAAAACTGTTTTTT. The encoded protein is CASSSVPGQGAPNEKLFF.

The CDR3 nucleotides are TGTGCCAGCAGGCAAACCCGGGCGGTGTCTAGCGGGACCTACGAGCAGTACTTC. This translates into CASRQTRAVSSGTYEQYF. The gene calls are TRBV7-3 and TRBJ2-7, with TRBD2 identical over 9 bases. Looked up from germline, CDR1 is SGHTA and CDR2 is FQGTGA. V shed 6 bases, J shed 2 bases, and the junction held 17 bases outside the gene matches. The CDR3 is 18 residues long.

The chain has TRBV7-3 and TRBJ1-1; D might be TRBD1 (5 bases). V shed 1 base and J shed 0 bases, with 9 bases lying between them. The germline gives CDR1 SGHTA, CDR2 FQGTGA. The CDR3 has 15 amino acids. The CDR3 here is CASSLIGGVNTEAFF. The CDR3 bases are TGTGCCAGCAGCTTAATCGGGGGTGTGAACACTGAAGCTTTCTTT.

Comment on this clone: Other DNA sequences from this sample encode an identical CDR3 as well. The CDR3 DNA sequence: TGTGCCAGCAGCCTAGGACAGTTGAACACTGAAGCTTTCTTT. Its translation is CASSLGQLNTEAFF. This rearrangement joins TRBV7-9 to TRBJ1-1; maybe TRBD1 (6 bases). The V gene's germline CDR1 is SEHNR and CDR2 FQNEAQ (reference sequence). The CDR3 is made up of 14 amino acids. The germline V and J ends were trimmed by 5 bases and 0 bases, with 10 bases remaining between them.

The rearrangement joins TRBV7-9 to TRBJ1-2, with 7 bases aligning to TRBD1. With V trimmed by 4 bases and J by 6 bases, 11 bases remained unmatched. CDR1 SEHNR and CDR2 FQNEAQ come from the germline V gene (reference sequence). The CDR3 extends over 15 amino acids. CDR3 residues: CASSWGTDDFDGYTF. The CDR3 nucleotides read TGTGCCAGCAGCTGGGGGACAGACGATTTCGATGGCTACACCTTC.

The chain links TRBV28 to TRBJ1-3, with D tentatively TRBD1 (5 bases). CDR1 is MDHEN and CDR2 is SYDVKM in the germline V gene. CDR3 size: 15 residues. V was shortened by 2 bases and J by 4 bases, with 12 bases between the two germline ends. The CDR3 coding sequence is TGTGCCAGCAGTTTACCAGGGTGGTCCGGAAACACCATATATTTT. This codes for CASSLPGWSGNTIYF.

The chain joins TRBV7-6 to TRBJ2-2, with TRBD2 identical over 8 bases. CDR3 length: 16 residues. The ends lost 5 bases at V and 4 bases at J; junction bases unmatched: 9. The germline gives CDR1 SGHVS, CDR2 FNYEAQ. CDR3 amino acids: CASSPRGGDLTGELFF. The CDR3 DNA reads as TGTGCCAGCAGCCCCCGGGGGGGGGACCTCACCGGGGAGCTGTTTTTT.